This paragraph reports one T cell receptor beta chain. Per the germline V gene, CDR1 is SNHLY and CDR2 is FYNNEI. V trimming: 5 bases; J trimming: 2 bases; junction bases outside the gene matches: 3. The length of the CDR3 is 14 residues. The sample is drawn from a study of CD8+ T cells in alopecia areata. It was cDNA, reverse transcribed from extracted RNA, that served as the sequencing template. Only in-frame clones appear in the TCRdb table, and some are missing; sequencing was by immunoSEQ multiplex PCR. The top ten clones hold approximately 1.2% of a sample with more than 200,000 clones, about two thirds of them seen once.

This receptor was identified in a human donor with alopecia areata. This chain uses TRBV2 with TRBJ2-5, with 9 bases that match TRBD2. The specimen was CD4+ T cells sorted from blood, collected at week 0. Here the CDR3 reads CASSRLAAQETQYF. In nucleotides, the CDR3 is TGTGCCAGCAGTCGACTAGCGGCACAAGAGACCCAGTACTTC. The full variable domain, rest sourced from reference TRBV2 and TRBJ2-5, is EPEVTQTPSHQVTQMGQEVILRCVPISNHLYFYWYRQILGQKVEFLVSFYNNEISEKSEIFDDQFSVERPDGSNFTLKIRSTKLEDSAMYFCASSRLAAQETQYFGPGTRLLVL.